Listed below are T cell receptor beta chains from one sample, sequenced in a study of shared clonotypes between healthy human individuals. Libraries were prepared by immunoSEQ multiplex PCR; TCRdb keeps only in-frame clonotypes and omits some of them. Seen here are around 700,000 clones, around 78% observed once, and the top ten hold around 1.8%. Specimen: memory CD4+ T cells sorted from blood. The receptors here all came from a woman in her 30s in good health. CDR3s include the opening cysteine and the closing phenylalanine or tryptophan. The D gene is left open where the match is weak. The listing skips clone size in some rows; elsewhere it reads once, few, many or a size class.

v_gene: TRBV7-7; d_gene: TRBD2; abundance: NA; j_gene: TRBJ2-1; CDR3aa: CASSLGPIAGGPNEQFF; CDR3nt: TGTGCCAGCAGCTTAGGGCCCATAGCGGGAGGGCCAAATGAGCAGTTCTTC
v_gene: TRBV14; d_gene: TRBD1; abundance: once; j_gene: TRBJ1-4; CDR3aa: CASSRTGAAGWEKLFF; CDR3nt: TGTGCCAGCAGCCGAACAGGGGCCGCCGGCTGGGAAAAACTGTTTTTT
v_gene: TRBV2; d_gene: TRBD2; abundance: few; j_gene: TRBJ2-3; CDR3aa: CASTKRELDTQYF; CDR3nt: TGTGCCAGCACGAAGCGGGAGCTAGATACGCAGTATTTT
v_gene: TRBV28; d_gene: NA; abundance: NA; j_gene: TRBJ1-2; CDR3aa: CASSLPQNFNYGYTF; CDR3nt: TGTGCCAGCAGTTTGCCCCAGAATTTCAACTATGGCTACACCTTC
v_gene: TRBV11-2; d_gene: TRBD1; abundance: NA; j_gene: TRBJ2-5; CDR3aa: CASSARDRHQETQYF; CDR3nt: TGTGCCAGCAGCGCCCGGGACAGACACCAAGAGACCCAGTACTTC
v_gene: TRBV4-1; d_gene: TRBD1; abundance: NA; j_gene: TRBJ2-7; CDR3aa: CASSRRTGEGNEQYF; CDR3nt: TGCGCCAGCAGCCGTAGGACAGGGGAAGGAAACGAGCAGTACTTC
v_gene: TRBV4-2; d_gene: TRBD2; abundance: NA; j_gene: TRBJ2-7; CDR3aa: CASSQGLAGSYEQYF; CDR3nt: TGTGCCAGCAGCCAGGGACTAGCGGGCTCCTACGAGCAGTACTTC
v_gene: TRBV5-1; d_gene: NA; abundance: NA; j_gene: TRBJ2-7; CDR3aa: CASSWETGTKLEQYF; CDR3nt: TGCGCCAGCAGCTGGGAGACAGGAACTAAACTCGAGCAGTACTTC
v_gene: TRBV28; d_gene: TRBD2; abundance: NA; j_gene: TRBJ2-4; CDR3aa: CASSLLAGEAKNIQYF; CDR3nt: TGTGCCAGCAGTTTATTAGCGGGAGAAGCCAAAAACATTCAGTACTTC
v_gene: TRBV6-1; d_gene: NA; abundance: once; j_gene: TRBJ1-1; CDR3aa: CASSPSGTGRRDAFF; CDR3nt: TGTGCCAGCAGTCCATCCGGGACGGGAAGACGGGATGCTTTCTTT
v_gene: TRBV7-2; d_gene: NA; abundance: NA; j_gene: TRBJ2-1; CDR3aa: CASSLNLDNEQFF; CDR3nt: TGTGCCAGCAGCCTAAACTTAGACAATGAGCAGTTCTTC
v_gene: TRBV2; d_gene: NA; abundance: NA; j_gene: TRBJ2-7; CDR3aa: CASSEGTGHEQYF; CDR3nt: TGTGCCAGCAGTGAAGGGACGGGCCACGAGCAGTACTTC
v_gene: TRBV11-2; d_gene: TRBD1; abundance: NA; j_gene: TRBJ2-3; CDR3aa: CASSHPDRTQYF; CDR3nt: TGTGCCAGCAGCCACCCGGACAGGACGCAGTATTTT
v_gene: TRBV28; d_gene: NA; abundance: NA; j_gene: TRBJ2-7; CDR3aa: CASSTALLPYEQYF; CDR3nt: TGTGCCAGCTCAACAGCCCTCCTTCCCTACGAGCAGTACTTC
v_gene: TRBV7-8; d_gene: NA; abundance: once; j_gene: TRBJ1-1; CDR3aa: CASSLALAGFNTEAFF; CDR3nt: TGTGCCAGCAGCTTAGCGCTGGCAGGTTTTAACACTGAAGCTTTCTTT
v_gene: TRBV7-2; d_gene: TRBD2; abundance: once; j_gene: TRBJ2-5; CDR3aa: CASSSRTSGVETQYF; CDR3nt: TGTGCCAGCAGCTCGCGGACTAGCGGGGTAGAGACCCAGTACTTC
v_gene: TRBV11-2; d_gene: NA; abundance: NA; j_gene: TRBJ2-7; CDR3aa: CASSSYISSYEQYF; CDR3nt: TGTGCCAGCAGCTCCTATATAAGCTCCTACGAGCAGTACTTC
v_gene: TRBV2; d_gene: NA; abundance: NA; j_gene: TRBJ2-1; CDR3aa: CASRRDVRTYNEQFF; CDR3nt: TGTGCCAGCAGGAGGGACGTCCGGACCTACAATGAGCAGTTCTTC
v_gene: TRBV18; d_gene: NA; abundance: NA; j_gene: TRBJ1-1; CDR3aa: CASSAIRVGELVTEAFF; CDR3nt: TGTGCCAGCTCCGCCATTCGTGTGGGAGAGCTCGTCACTGAAGCTTTCTTT
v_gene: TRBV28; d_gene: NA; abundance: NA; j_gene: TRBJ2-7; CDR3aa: CASSHRGGQRDNSYEQYF; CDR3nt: TGTGCCAGCAGTCACCGCGGGGGACAGCGGGACAACTCCTACGAGCAGTACTTC
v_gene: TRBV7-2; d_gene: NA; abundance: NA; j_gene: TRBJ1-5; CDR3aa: CASSLFDNQPQHF; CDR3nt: TGTGCCAGCAGCTTATTCGACAATCAGCCCCAGCATTTT
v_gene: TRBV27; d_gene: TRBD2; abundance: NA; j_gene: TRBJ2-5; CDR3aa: CASSQLAGGPGETQYF; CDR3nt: TGTGCCAGCAGCCAACTAGCGGGAGGGCCGGGAGAGACCCAGTACTTC
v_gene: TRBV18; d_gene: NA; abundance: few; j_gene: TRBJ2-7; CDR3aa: CASSRPTASYEQYF; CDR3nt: TGTGCCAGCTCACGACCGACAGCCTCCTACGAGCAGTACTTC
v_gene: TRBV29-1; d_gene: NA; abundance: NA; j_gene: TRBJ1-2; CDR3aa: CSVPITSDRRYGYTF; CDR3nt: TGCAGCGTCCCAATCACGTCGGACCGACGCTATGGCTACACCTTC
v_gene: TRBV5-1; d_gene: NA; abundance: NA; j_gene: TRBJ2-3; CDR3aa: CASSLPLATTDTQYF; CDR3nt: TGCGCCAGCAGCTTGCCCTTGGCGACCACAGATACGCAGTATTTT
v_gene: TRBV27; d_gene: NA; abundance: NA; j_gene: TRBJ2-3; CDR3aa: CASRPSTDTQYF; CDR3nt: TGTGCCAGCCGTCCGAGCACAGATACGCAGTATTTT